The rows below give T cell receptor beta chains drawn from one sample of a study of T cell repertoires in cytomegalovirus infection. TCRdb fed the reads into MiXCR, producing one record per CDR3 protein. Among about a million distinct CDR3 sequences listed, around 29% were seen once. Their antigen targets remain unknown. This material consisted of cultured CD8+ T cells from PBMCs, taken from culture after CMV antigen stimulation. The receptors were gathered from a human donor in good health (CMV status not recorded). Some clones in this sample may be carry-over from other donors' samples. Both conserved end residues are part of each CDR3. Fields, in order: D gene, J gene, V gene, clone size, CDR3 DNA, CDR3 protein. D genes are given only for firm matches. Size values are once, few and many counts, or a class for expanded clones, and some rows have none.

d_gene: TRBD1; j_gene: TRBJ1-2; v_gene: TRBV7-9; abundance: many; CDR3nt: TGTGCCAGCAGCAGACAGATCGGGACAGACTATGGCTACACCTTC; CDR3aa: CASSRQIGTDYGYTF
d_gene: .; j_gene: TRBJ1-2; v_gene: TRBV7-6; abundance: few; CDR3nt: TGTGCCAGCAGCCTCGGATCGGTGAGGGATGGCTACACCTTC; CDR3aa: CASSLGSVRDGYTF
d_gene: TRBD2; j_gene: TRBJ2-3; v_gene: TRBV27; abundance: .; CDR3nt: TGTGCCAGCAGTTTCGGACTAGCGGGGGGGTGGTCGGATACGCAGTATTTT; CDR3aa: CASSFGLAGGWSDTQYF
d_gene: .; j_gene: TRBJ1-1; v_gene: TRBV10-3; abundance: .; CDR3nt: TGTGCCATCAATGGGGAAGGAGAAACTGAAGCTTTCTTT; CDR3aa: CAINGEGETEAFF
d_gene: .; j_gene: TRBJ1-5; v_gene: TRBV6-6; abundance: .; CDR3nt: TGTGCCAGCAGCGGGGACCCCTCATACCAGCCCCAGCATTTT; CDR3aa: CASSGDPSYQPQHF
d_gene: .; j_gene: TRBJ1-4; v_gene: TRBV10-1; abundance: .; CDR3nt: TGCGCCAGCAGTGAGCTCGGCAGCGCAACTAATGAAAAACTGTTTTTT; CDR3aa: CASSELGSATNEKLFF
d_gene: TRBD1; j_gene: TRBJ2-1; v_gene: TRBV12-3/TRBV12-4; abundance: .; CDR3nt: TGTGCCAGCAGGCCGGACAGGGACTACAATGAGCAGTTCTTC; CDR3aa: CASRPDRDYNEQFF
d_gene: TRBD1; j_gene: TRBJ1-1; v_gene: TRBV13; abundance: .; CDR3nt: TGTGCCAGCAGCCCCTCGGGACAGGTTGAAGCTTTCTTT; CDR3aa: CASSPSGQVEAFF
d_gene: .; j_gene: TRBJ1-2; v_gene: TRBV7-6; abundance: many; CDR3nt: TGTGCCAGCAGCTTACAGGAGACCTATGGCTACACCTTC; CDR3aa: CASSLQETYGYTF
d_gene: TRBD2; j_gene: TRBJ2-5; v_gene: TRBV6-5; abundance: few; CDR3nt: TGTGCCAGCAGTTCCGGGGGGGCCTTCTTGACCCAGTACTTC; CDR3aa: CASSSGGAFLTQYF
d_gene: .; j_gene: TRBJ2-3; v_gene: TRBV27; abundance: .; CDR3nt: TGTGCCAGCAGTCCGGCGGCTCGGGGTACAGATACGCAGTATTTT; CDR3aa: CASSPAARGTDTQYF
d_gene: .; j_gene: TRBJ2-1; v_gene: TRBV24-1; abundance: few; CDR3nt: TGTGCCACCAGTGATACCCAGGGTCGGGACTACAATGAGCAGTTCTTC; CDR3aa: CATSDTQGRDYNEQFF
d_gene: TRBD1; j_gene: TRBJ2-5; v_gene: TRBV28; abundance: .; CDR3nt: TGTGCCAGCAGTTTAGGGGACAGCCAAGAGACCCAGTACTTC; CDR3aa: CASSLGDSQETQYF
d_gene: .; j_gene: TRBJ2-3; v_gene: TRBV13; abundance: .; CDR3nt: TGTGCCAGCAGCCCGCAGGAGTATACGCAGTATTTT; CDR3aa: CASSPQEYTQYF
d_gene: .; j_gene: TRBJ1-5; v_gene: TRBV27; abundance: few; CDR3nt: TGTGCCAGCAGTCTTGTGGGCTCGGGGCAGCCCCAGCATTTT; CDR3aa: CASSLVGSGQPQHF
d_gene: .; j_gene: TRBJ2-2; v_gene: TRBV18; abundance: .; CDR3nt: TGTGCCAGCTCACCTCGCTTTGGGGAGAACACCGGGGAGCTGTTTTTT; CDR3aa: CASSPRFGENTGELFF
d_gene: TRBD2; j_gene: TRBJ2-5; v_gene: TRBV6-6; abundance: few; CDR3nt: TGTGCCAGCATCAGACTAGCGGGGGGTTACCAAGAGACCCAGTACTTC; CDR3aa: CASIRLAGGYQETQYF
d_gene: .; j_gene: TRBJ1-2; v_gene: TRBV7-9; abundance: many; CDR3nt: TGTGCCAGCAGCTCGCAGGGGTTTGTCTATGGCTACACCTTC; CDR3aa: CASSSQGFVYGYTF
d_gene: TRBD1; j_gene: TRBJ1-2; v_gene: TRBV6-5; abundance: few; CDR3nt: TGTGCCAGCAGCTCGACAGGGGCCGTTTTAGATGGCTACACCTTC; CDR3aa: CASSSTGAVLDGYTF
d_gene: .; j_gene: TRBJ2-3; v_gene: TRBV10-3; abundance: .; CDR3nt: TGTGCCATCAGTAATCCGGGCCACTCATGGGATACGCAGTATTTT; CDR3aa: CAISNPGHSWDTQYF
d_gene: .; j_gene: TRBJ1-5; v_gene: TRBV27; abundance: .; CDR3nt: TGTGCCAGCAGTTTATTCCCATCCGGGACGAATCAGCCCCAGCATTTT; CDR3aa: CASSLFPSGTNQPQHF
d_gene: .; j_gene: TRBJ1-1; v_gene: TRBV6-2/TRBV6-3; abundance: .; CDR3nt: TGTGCCAGCAGTACAAACTCAGGGGTCACTGAAGCTTTCTTT; CDR3aa: CASSTNSGVTEAFF
d_gene: .; j_gene: TRBJ2-1; v_gene: TRBV12-5; abundance: few; CDR3nt: TGTGCTAGTGGTCGGGGGGCAAGGTACAATGAGCAGTTCTTC; CDR3aa: CASGRGARYNEQFF
d_gene: TRBD1; j_gene: TRBJ2-2; v_gene: TRBV6-5; abundance: few; CDR3nt: TGTGCCAGCAGTTCGACAGGGGGCTACACCGGGGAGCTGTTTTTT; CDR3aa: CASSSTGGYTGELFF
d_gene: .; j_gene: TRBJ1-1; v_gene: TRBV19; abundance: few; CDR3nt: TGTGCCAGTAGTATAGTGAGTGGACATTCCACTGAAGCTTTCTTT; CDR3aa: CASSIVSGHSTEAFF
d_gene: TRBD1; j_gene: TRBJ1-5; v_gene: TRBV2; abundance: few; CDR3nt: TGTGCCACCTGGGACAGGGGAAATCAGCCCCAGCATTTT; CDR3aa: CATWDRGNQPQHF
d_gene: TRBD1; j_gene: TRBJ1-1; v_gene: TRBV7-2; abundance: many; CDR3nt: TGTGCCAGCAGCTTAGTGGGCAGGGGGCGGACTGAAGCTTTCTTT; CDR3aa: CASSLVGRGRTEAFF
d_gene: TRBD2; j_gene: TRBJ2-3; v_gene: TRBV6-2/TRBV6-3; abundance: .; CDR3nt: TGTGCCAGCAGCACTAGCGCTGTACCCACAGATACGCAGTATTTT; CDR3aa: CASSTSAVPTDTQYF
d_gene: .; j_gene: TRBJ2-1; v_gene: TRBV29-1; abundance: .; CDR3nt: TGCAGCGTTGAAGGCTCCACTAGTTTTAGCAATGAGCAGTTCTTC; CDR3aa: CSVEGSTSFSNEQFF
d_gene: .; j_gene: TRBJ2-4; v_gene: TRBV7-9; abundance: .; CDR3nt: TGTGCCAGCAGCAGTACAGGGAGGGAAAACATTCAGTACTTC; CDR3aa: CASSSTGRENIQYF
d_gene: .; j_gene: TRBJ1-1; v_gene: TRBV4-1; abundance: .; CDR3nt: TGCGCCAGCAGCCAAGGGCAGGGAGGGGATACTGAAGCTTTCTTT; CDR3aa: CASSQGQGGDTEAFF
d_gene: .; j_gene: TRBJ1-2; v_gene: TRBV6-2/TRBV6-3; abundance: few; CDR3nt: TGTGCCAGCAGTTACTCGATGGACCTCGTCGGACATGGCTACACCTTC; CDR3aa: CASSYSMDLVGHGYTF
d_gene: TRBD1; j_gene: TRBJ1-1; v_gene: TRBV19; abundance: few; CDR3nt: TGTGCCAGTAGTCTCGCCGGGACAGATAACACTGAAGCTTTCTTT; CDR3aa: CASSLAGTDNTEAFF
d_gene: TRBD1; j_gene: TRBJ2-6; v_gene: TRBV9; abundance: .; CDR3nt: TGTGCCAGCAGCTTACAGGGGGCCCCCTCTGGGGCCAACGTCCTGACTTTC; CDR3aa: CASSLQGAPSGANVLTF
d_gene: .; j_gene: TRBJ2-1; v_gene: TRBV6-5; abundance: few; CDR3nt: TGTGCCAGCAGTTACTCGAGTACGGCTACTGAGCAGTTCTTC; CDR3aa: CASSYSSTATEQFF
d_gene: .; j_gene: TRBJ2-7; v_gene: TRBV6-1; abundance: few; CDR3nt: TGTGCCAGCCATTTCGGTGTATACTACGAGCAGTACTTC; CDR3aa: CASHFGVYYEQYF
d_gene: TRBD1; j_gene: TRBJ2-2; v_gene: TRBV7-6; abundance: many; CDR3nt: TGTGCCAGCAGCTTAGAGGATGCCAGGGGGACCGGGGAGCTGTTTTTT; CDR3aa: CASSLEDARGTGELFF
d_gene: TRBD2; j_gene: TRBJ2-2; v_gene: TRBV6-2/TRBV6-3; abundance: .; CDR3nt: TGTGCCAGCAGACTTCTAGCGGGGGGGAGTGGCACCGGGGAGCTGTTTTTT; CDR3aa: CASRLLAGGSGTGELFF
d_gene: .; j_gene: TRBJ1-5; v_gene: TRBV7-6; abundance: many; CDR3nt: TGTGCCAGCAGCTTGATAGACACGAGCAATCAGCCCCAGCATTTT; CDR3aa: CASSLIDTSNQPQHF
d_gene: .; j_gene: TRBJ2-2; v_gene: TRBV6-5; abundance: .; CDR3nt: TGTGCCAGCAGTTACTCAACAGTAACCACTCCCGCGAACACCGGGGAGCTGTTTTTT; CDR3aa: CASSYSTVTTPANTGELFF
d_gene: .; j_gene: TRBJ1-6; v_gene: TRBV20-1; abundance: .; CDR3nt: TGCAGTGCTAGATTAGGAGATATACCGTATAATTCACCCCTCCACTTT; CDR3aa: CSARLGDIPYNSPLHF
d_gene: TRBD2; j_gene: TRBJ2-5; v_gene: TRBV28; abundance: .; CDR3nt: TGTGCCAGCAGTCTCGGGACTAGCTTGCGAGAGACCCAGTACTTC; CDR3aa: CASSLGTSLRETQYF
d_gene: .; j_gene: TRBJ1-3; v_gene: TRBV7-9; abundance: .; CDR3nt: TGTGCCAGCAGCTCGACGGACTCTGGAAACACCATATATTTT; CDR3aa: CASSSTDSGNTIYF
d_gene: .; j_gene: TRBJ2-2; v_gene: TRBV7-6; abundance: many; CDR3nt: TGTGCCAGCAGTTTTACGGGGACCGGGGAGCTGTTTTTT; CDR3aa: CASSFTGTGELFF
d_gene: TRBD2; j_gene: TRBJ2-2; v_gene: TRBV4-3; abundance: .; CDR3nt: TGCGCCAGCAGCGCCAGGGGGGCGGGGGGGCCTGGGAACGGGGAGCTGTTTTTT; CDR3aa: CASSARGAGGPGNGELFF
d_gene: .; j_gene: TRBJ1-5; v_gene: TRBV5-6; abundance: .; CDR3nt: TGTGCCAGCAGTCGCGGGGGCGCTCAGCCCCAGCATTTT; CDR3aa: CASSRGGAQPQHF
d_gene: .; j_gene: TRBJ2-7; v_gene: TRBV7-2; abundance: many; CDR3nt: TGTGCCAGCAGCTTAACGGCCTACGAGCAGTACTTC; CDR3aa: CASSLTAYEQYF
d_gene: .; j_gene: TRBJ2-2; v_gene: TRBV11-3; abundance: many; CDR3nt: TGTGCCAGCAGCCCCCGGAATCGCCGGGAGCTGTTTTTT; CDR3aa: CASSPRNRRELFF
d_gene: TRBD1; j_gene: TRBJ2-7; v_gene: TRBV19; abundance: few; CDR3nt: TGTGCCAGTAAGCAGACCGGGACAGGGGTCCTCGAGCAGTACTTC; CDR3aa: CASKQTGTGVLEQYF
d_gene: TRBD2; j_gene: TRBJ2-5; v_gene: TRBV2; abundance: many; CDR3nt: TGTGCCAGCCGGACTAGCGGGGGGGCAACCGAGACCCAGTACTTC; CDR3aa: CASRTSGGATETQYF
d_gene: TRBD1; j_gene: TRBJ1-5; v_gene: TRBV19; abundance: .; CDR3nt: TGTGCCAGTAATTTCCGGACAGGGAGCAATCAGCCCCAGCATTTT; CDR3aa: CASNFRTGSNQPQHF
d_gene: .; j_gene: TRBJ2-6; v_gene: TRBV9; abundance: .; CDR3nt: TGTGCCAGCAGCGTAGCAAATTCTGGGGGCCCCACCGGGGCCAACGTCCTGACTTTC; CDR3aa: CASSVANSGGPTGANVLTF
d_gene: .; j_gene: TRBJ2-7; v_gene: TRBV10-1; abundance: .; CDR3nt: TGCGCCAGCAGTACGGGGCTCGGGGAGCAGTACTTC; CDR3aa: CASSTGLGEQYF
d_gene: .; j_gene: TRBJ2-5; v_gene: TRBV19; abundance: .; CDR3nt: TGTGCCAGTAGTGCTTTTGGAGGGACTGCAGAGACCCAGTACTTC; CDR3aa: CASSAFGGTAETQYF